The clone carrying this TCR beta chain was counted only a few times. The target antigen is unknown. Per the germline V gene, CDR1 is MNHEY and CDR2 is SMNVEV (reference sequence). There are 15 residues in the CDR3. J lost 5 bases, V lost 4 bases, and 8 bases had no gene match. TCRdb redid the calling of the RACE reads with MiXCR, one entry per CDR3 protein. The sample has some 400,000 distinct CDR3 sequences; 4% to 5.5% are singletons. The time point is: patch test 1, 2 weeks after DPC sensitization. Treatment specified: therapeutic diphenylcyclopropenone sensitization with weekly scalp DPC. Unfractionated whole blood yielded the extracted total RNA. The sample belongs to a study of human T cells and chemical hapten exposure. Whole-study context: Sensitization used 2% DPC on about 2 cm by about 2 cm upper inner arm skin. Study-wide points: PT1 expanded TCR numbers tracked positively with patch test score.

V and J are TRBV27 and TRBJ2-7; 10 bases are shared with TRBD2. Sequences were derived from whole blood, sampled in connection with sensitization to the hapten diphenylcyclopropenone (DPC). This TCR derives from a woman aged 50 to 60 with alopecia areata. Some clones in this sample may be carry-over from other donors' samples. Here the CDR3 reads CASSYSGGSGNEQYF. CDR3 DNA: TGTGCCAGCAGTTATAGCGGGGGGTCCGGCAACGAGCAGTACTTC.